This TCR beta chain was retrieved from a study of blood T cell repertoires in COVID-19. At the level of the study: PBMCs, B-cell-depleted T cells, or T cells provided the cDNA or gDNA that made up the material.

The CDR3 covers 14 residues. Trimming left V 3 bases short and J 7 bases short, with 13 bases between. CDR1 is LNHDA, CDR2 SQIVND, per germline (reference sequence). Original methodology: From reference gene primer amplification, estimates of nucleated cell counts were derived. The table came from immunoSEQ multiplex PCR; TCRdb's copy has only in-frame clones and leaves some out. The DNA gave D and trimming, while V, J and clone size come from that table. The table lists around 300,000 clones, 75% to 90% of them singletons, with approximately 10% in the top ten. The origin of this receptor is a woman in her seventies with acute or convalescent COVID-19. The J gene is TRBJ1-3, the V gene TRBV19; no firm D call. Sequences were obtained from peripheral blood. CDR3 DNA: TGTGCCAGTAGTATTCGCGGGTCCTGGAACACCATATATTTT. This sequence encodes CASSIRGSWNTIYF.